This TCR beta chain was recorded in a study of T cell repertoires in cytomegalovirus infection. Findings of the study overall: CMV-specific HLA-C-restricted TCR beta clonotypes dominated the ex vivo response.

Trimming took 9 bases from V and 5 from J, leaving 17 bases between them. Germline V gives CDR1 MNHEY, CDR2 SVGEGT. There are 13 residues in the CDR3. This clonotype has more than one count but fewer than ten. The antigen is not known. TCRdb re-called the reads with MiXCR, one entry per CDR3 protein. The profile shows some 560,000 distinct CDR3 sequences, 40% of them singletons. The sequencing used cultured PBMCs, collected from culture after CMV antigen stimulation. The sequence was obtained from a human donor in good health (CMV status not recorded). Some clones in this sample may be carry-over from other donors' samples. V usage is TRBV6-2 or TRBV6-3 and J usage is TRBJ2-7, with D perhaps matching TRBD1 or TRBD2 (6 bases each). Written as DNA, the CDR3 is TGTGCCAGTAACAGGGAGGCGTTCGACGAGCAGTACTTC. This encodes CASNREAFDEQYF.